The 18 T cell receptor beta chains below were found in one sample sequenced in a study of blood T cell repertoires in COVID-19. Produced via immunoSEQ multiplex PCR; TCRdb's table is partial and in-frame only. The sample lists 130,000 to 150,000 clones; less than 80% were seen once. Sequenced material: peripheral blood. These receptors all stem from a man aged 55 to 70 with acute or convalescent COVID-19.

The sample holds a few counts of this clone. The chain carries TRBV4-3 and TRBJ2-7; D ambiguous. Germline CDR1 is LGHNA and CDR2 is YSLEER. The CDR3 totals 16 residues. Trimming removed 2 bases at V and 3 bases at J, with 17 bases between. The CDR3 sequence: CASSQLGAREIYEQYF. DNA of the CDR3: TGCGCCAGCAGCCAATTAGGAGCACGAGAGATCTACGAGCAGTACTTC.

CDR3 sequence reads: CASSLSGSREQFF. The CDR3 nucleotides are TGTGCCAGCAGCTTGTCGGGTTCTCGGGAGCAGTTCTTC. The chain uses TRBV7-3 and TRBJ2-1; the D is unclear. The germline V gene encodes CDR1 SGHTA and CDR2 FQGTGA. V was trimmed by 3 bases and J by 10 bases, leaving 13 bases between them. The CDR3 is 13 residues long. The variable domain in full, with the rest retrieved from reference TRBV7-3 and TRBJ2-1, is GAGVSQTPSNKVTEKGKYVELRCDPISGHTALYWYRQSLGQGPEFLIYFQGTGAADDSGLPNDRFFAVRPEGSVSTLKIQRTERGDSAVYLCASSLSGSREQFFGPGTRLTVL.

V is TRBV4-3 and J is TRBJ1-5, with D uncertain. CDR1 and CDR2 (germline): LGHNA, YSLEER. The CDR3 is 16 amino acids. V lost 0 bases and J lost 2, with 11 bases in between. This CDR3 reads CASSQEVGRRNQPQHF. The CDR3, as DNA: TGCGCCAGCAGCCAAGAGGTGGGGAGGCGCAATCAGCCCCAGCATTTT.

To note about this clone: A read error may produce the germline difference seen at one junction end. CDR3 sequence (DNA): TGTGCTAGCAGCCGGCCGCAGGGGTTGCTGGAGACCCAGTACTTC. This encodes CASSRPQGLLETQYF. V is TRBV7-7 and J is TRBJ2-5; tentative D call: TRBD1 (6 bases). This CDR3 contains 15 residues. Germline CDR1 is SSHAT and CDR2 is FNYEAQ (reference sequence).

This clone is a singleton in its sample. This sequence joins TRBV29-1 and TRBJ2-7, with TRBD2 identical over 12 bases. CDR3 length: 14 residues. With V trimmed by 5 bases and J by 4 bases, 6 bases remained unmatched. Germline V CDR1 and CDR2: SQVTM, ANQGSEA. Written as DNA, the CDR3 is TGCAGCGTTTGGCCCGGACTAGCGGGGTACGAGCAGTACTTC. Encoded protein: CSVWPGLAGYEQYF.

This chain joins TRBV5-1 and TRBJ2-1; a possible D gene is TRBD1 (6 bases). The CDR3 sequence is 14 residues long. Trimming pared 0 bases from V and 5 bases from J, leaving 9 bases between. Germline values: CDR1 SGHRS, CDR2 YFSETQ. This CDR3 is CASSLARGDNEQFF. The CDR3 DNA reads TGCGCCAGCAGCTTGGCCAGGGGTGACAATGAGCAGTTCTTC.

The V call is TRBV28, the J call TRBJ2-1, with a possible D match to TRBD2 (6 bases). This CDR3 has 17 residues. V gave up 6 bases and J gave up 0 bases, with 18 bases separating them. The germline gives CDR1 MDHEN, CDR2 SYDVKM. CDR3 DNA: TGTGCCAGCAGCCCCCCCGACGCCGGGAGCTCCTACAATGAGCAGTTCTTC. This sequence encodes CASSPPDAGSSYNEQFF.

The chain joins TRBV7-2 to TRBJ2-7; 7 nucleotides line up with TRBD2. The CDR3 totals 14 residues. The J segment lost 2 bases and the V segment lost 5 bases, leaving 6 bases of the junction unmatched. CDR1 and CDR2 from the germline V gene are SGHTA and FQGNSA. The CDR3 protein is CASSPSSGPYEQYF. Here the CDR3 DNA reads TGTGCCAGCAGCCCTTCTAGCGGTCCCTACGAGCAGTACTTC.

CDR3 DNA: TGTGCCAGCAGACCTCCGGGACAGGGCTGGTCACCCCTCCACTTT. Amino acid sequence: CASRPPGQGWSPLHF. V is TRBV25-1 and J is TRBJ1-6; 9 bases match TRBD1. The germline CDR1 and CDR2 sequences are MGHDK and SYGVNS. Trimming at V came to 6 bases and at J to 10 bases, leaving 10 bases not matched to a gene. This CDR3 comprises 15 residues. Drawing the rest from reference TRBV25-1 and TRBJ1-6, the complete variable domain is EADIYQTPRYLVIGTGKKITLECSQTMGHDKMYWYQQDPGMELHLIHYSYGVNSTEKGDLSSESTVSRIRTEHFPLTLESARPSHTSQYLCASRPPGQGWSPLHFGNGTRLTVT.

The chain uses TRBV7-8 and TRBJ2-1; the match to TRBD2 covers 9 bases. This CDR3 has 16 residues. CDR1 is SGHVS and CDR2 is FQNEAQ in the germline V gene. V dropped 0 bases and J dropped 4; count of bases not matched to a gene: 4. CDR3 in amino acids: CASSLAPSGTYNEQFF. The DNA for the CDR3 is TGTGCCAGCAGCTTAGCGCCTAGCGGGACGTACAATGAGCAGTTCTTC.

This clone has just a few counts. This chain links TRBV4-2 with TRBJ1-5; D gene uncertain. The germline gives CDR1 LGHNA, CDR2 YNFKEQ. There are 14 residues in the CDR3. Deletions cut 1 base from V and 1 base from J, with 5 bases between. CDR3 bases: TGTGCCAGCAGCCAAGCAGTAAGCAATCAGCCCCAGCATTTT. It codes for CASSQAVSNQPQHF.

The CDR3 here is CASNPLAGGGNEQFF. The CDR3 bases are TGTGCCAGCAACCCACTAGCGGGAGGGGGCAATGAGCAGTTCTTC. The V and J genes are TRBV2 and TRBJ2-1; 13 bases map to TRBD2. From germline, CDR1 is SNHLY and CDR2 FYNNEI. The CDR3 contains 15 residues. J lost 6 bases, V lost 7 bases, and 6 bases had no gene match.

The V and J genes are TRBV11-2 and TRBJ2-5; D perhaps matches TRBD2 (6 bases). In germline, CDR1 is SGHAT, CDR2 FQNNGV. The length of the CDR3 is 13 residues. V shed 0 bases and J shed 7 bases, with 9 bases lying between them. The CDR3 sequence is CASSLEGAGTQYF. The CDR3 DNA is TGTGCCAGCAGCTTAGAGGGAGCGGGGACCCAGTACTTC. The entire variable domain, with the rest obtained from reference TRBV11-2 and TRBJ2-5, is as follows: EAGVAQSPRYKIIEKRQSVAFWCNPISGHATLYWYQQILGQGPKLLIQFQNNGVVDDSQLPKDRFSAERLKGVDSTLKIQPAKLEDSAVYLCASSLEGAGTQYFGPGTRLLVL.

The J gene is TRBJ2-3, the V gene TRBV6-5; D is perhaps TRBD1 (6 bases). The CDR3 extends over 14 amino acids. V was cut by 6 bases and J by 2 bases, with 12 bases left in between. Germline V gene data show CDR1 as MNHEY and CDR2 as SVGAGI. The CDR3, as DNA: TGTGCCAGCAGATTACAGGGCACCACAGATACGCAGTATTTT. This gives the protein CASRLQGTTDTQYF.

V usage is TRBV29-1 and J usage is TRBJ2-3, with D tentatively TRBD2 (6 bases). Trimming removed 2 bases from V and 6 bases from J, with 12 bases in between. CDR1 is SQVTM, CDR2 ANQGSEA, per germline. There are 13 residues in the CDR3. The CDR3 DNA reads TGCAGCGTTGAACCACTAGCCCACGATACGCAGTATTTT. Translation: CSVEPLAHDTQYF.

The CDR3 region has the DNA TGTGCCAGCAGTGGCCGACAGGCCAACACTGAAGCTTTCTTT. This sequence encodes CASSGRQANTEAFF. This chain uses TRBV6-2 or TRBV6-3 with TRBJ1-1, with D tentatively TRBD1 (6 bases). The CDR3 consists of 14 residues. The ends were cut back, 5 bases at V and 2 bases at J, with 12 bases in the middle. CDR1 and CDR2 from the germline V gene are MNHEY and SVGEGT.

This chain's CDR3 is CASSPRDRDQGNQPQHF. The CDR3 DNA sequence: TGCGCCAGCAGCCCTCGGGACAGGGATCAGGGGAATCAGCCCCAGCATTTT. The chain couples TRBV4-1 to TRBJ1-5, with TRBD1 identical over 9 bases. The trim removed 4 bases at V and 4 bases at J, leaving 11 bases unmatched. The CDR3 has 17 amino acids. Germline V gene data show CDR1 as MGHRA and CDR2 as YSYEKL.

The chain uses TRBV27 and TRBJ1-2; D possibly corresponds to TRBD1 (5 bases). The CDR3 runs 14 residues. The germline V and J ends were trimmed by 2 bases and 2 bases, with 9 bases remaining between them. CDR1 and CDR2 from the germline V gene are MNHEY and SMNVEV (reference sequence). In nucleotides, the CDR3 is TGTGCCAGCAGTTTACGTGGGGGGAACTATGGCTACACCTTC. It encodes CASSLRGGNYGYTF.